This is a list of T cell receptor beta chains from one sample in a study of CD8+CD57+ T cells in acquired aplastic anemia. Each CDR3 protein is one row after TCRdb ran MiXCR on the reads. The profile covers 150,000 to 200,000 distinct CDR3 sequences, with around 50% appearing a single time and 10% to 15% taken by the ten largest. The sequenced sample was sorted CD4+, CD8+, or CD8+CD57+ T cells (not recorded which) from PBMCs. The receptors stem from a human donor with aplastic anemia. Both conserved end residues are part of each CDR3.

length,V,J,CDR3
15,TRBV15,TRBJ1-5,CATSRDIASNQPQHF
14,TRBV7-2,TRBJ2-5,CASSTGGAGETQYF
14,TRBV7-6,TRBJ2-3,CASSLLAGTDTQYF
15,TRBV5-3,TRBJ2-3,CAWSDGRGPTDTQYF
16,TRBV10-3,TRBJ2-1,CAISGARIDSYNEQFF
14,TRBV9,TRBJ1-1,CASSVADGYTEAFF
15,TRBV19,TRBJ2-7,CASSINHGGGHEQYF
14,TRBV9,TRBJ2-5,CASSVGGQGETQYF
11,TRBV19,TRBJ1-1,CASTQGRKAFF
14,TRBV2,TRBJ1-5,CASSVWDRGQPQHF
14,TRBV24-1,TRBJ2-7,CATSEGGDSYEQYF
14,TRBV29-1,TRBJ2-2,CSVRGQGGTGELFF
14,TRBV5-1,TRBJ2-7,CASSLVVGAREQYF
12,TRBV7-9,TRBJ2-2,CASGGMAGELFF
14,TRBV19,TRBJ1-1,CASSLGQMNTEAFF
16,TRBV6-5,TRBJ1-5,CASSYQPIQGPQPQHF
14,TRBV30,TRBJ2-2,CAWRSGQAPGELFF
15,TRBV15,TRBJ2-7,CATSRDHGGGYEQYF
14,TRBV6-5,TRBJ1-1,CASSFTDRNTEAFF
14,TRBV7-7,TRBJ2-5,CASSLGGSRETQYF
16,TRBV4-2,TRBJ2-3,CASSQDRSGRADTQYF
12,TRBV20-1,TRBJ2-5,CSAPSGQETQYF
18,TRBV11-2,TRBJ2-1,CASMDLAGLAGANNEQFF
16,TRBV7-2,TRBJ2-1,CASSSGRGAGGGEQFF
12,TRBV14,TRBJ2-6,CASSLRANVLTF
13,TRBV20-1,TRBJ2-7,CSAWTGLSYEQYF
16,TRBV7-3,TRBJ1-1,CASSLAGTGGGTEAFF
15,TRBV4-1,TRBJ2-6,CASSHGTSGANVLTF
15,TRBV2,TRBJ1-5,CASSEGGQGNQPQHF
13,TRBV25-1,TRBJ1-1,CASSPGTIIGAFF
12,TRBV12-3/TRBV12-4,TRBJ2-1,CASSLFGNEQFF
13,TRBV20-1,TRBJ2-7,CSATEAGTYEQYF
14,TRBV29-1,TRBJ2-7,CSGRESFQGGEQYF
17,TRBV12-3/TRBV12-4,TRBJ1-4,CASSYSGQAVSNEKLFF
13,TRBV2,TRBJ1-1,CASKGGRNTEAFF
15,TRBV4-2,TRBJ2-1,CASSVAGNTYNEQFF
15,TRBV2,TRBJ1-6,CASSRDFRGNSPLHF
14,TRBV2,TRBJ2-3,CASSESWGRDTQYF
17,TRBV4-2,TRBJ1-5,CASSQPSAYYSNQPQHF
12,TRBV29-1,TRBJ2-2,CSTLTGPGELFF
12,TRBV12-3/TRBV12-4,TRBJ1-6,CASTYGGSPLHF
12,TRBV5-1,TRBJ2-1,CASTDSGNEQFF